Listed below are T cell receptor beta chains from one sample, sequenced in a study of Ad26.COV2.S vaccination and SARS-CoV-2 variants. Profiled with immunoSEQ multiplex PCR; TCRdb holds only in-frame clones, not every one. The profile shows 350,000 to 450,000 clones, approximately 90% of them singletons. Source: peripheral blood, taken in a trial of Ad26.COV2.S vaccine versus placebo. Receptor source: a person aged 18 to 65 who received the Ad26.COV2.S COVID-19 vaccine or a placebo. CDR3s include the opening cysteine and the closing phenylalanine or tryptophan. D genes are given only for firm matches. Expanded clones get a size class; other rows say once, few or many, or leave the size out.

>NA|NA|TRBV25-1|TRBJ2-1
CASSLGSEQFF
TGTGCCAGCAGCCTAGGGTCTGAGCAGTTCTTC
>NA|NA|TRBV23-1|TRBJ2-1
CASSQSWAGRCNEQFF
TGCGCCAGCAGTCAATCTTGGGCAGGGAGATGCAATGAGCAGTTCTTC
>NA|NA|TRBV7-9|TRBJ2-5
CASSLGGTQETQYF
TGTGCCAGCAGCTTAGGCGGGACACAAGAGACCCAGTACTTC
>NA|NA|TRBV9|TRBJ1-1
CASSLTGSRNTEAFF
TGTGCCAGCAGCCTTACAGGGTCGAGGAACACTGAAGCTTTCTTT
>NA|TRBD1|TRBV5-1|TRBJ1-6
CASRRVPTGGNSPLHF
TGCGCCAGCAGACGAGTGCCGACAGGGGGGAATTCACCCCTCCACTTT
>NA|TRBD2|TRBV6-4|TRBJ2-3
CASSDPGLAGGHTDTQYF
TGTGCCAGCAGTGACCCTGGCCTGGCGGGAGGCCACACAGATACGCAGTATTTT
>NA|TRBD1|TRBV4-1|TRBJ1-6
CASSQEVSGGSPLHF
TGCGCCAGCAGCCAAGAGGTATCAGGGGGTTCACCCCTCCACTTT
>NA|TRBD1|TRBV25-1|TRBJ2-7
CASSSGTGAYEQYF
TGTGCCAGCAGCTCCGGGACAGGGGCCTACGAGCAGTACTTC
>NA|TRBD1|TRBV2|TRBJ2-7
CASSDRDRGPYF
TGTGCCAGCAGTGACCGGGACAGGGGGCCGTACTTC
>once|TRBD2|TRBV10-3|TRBJ2-5
CAITSGRYQETQYF
TGTGCCATAACTAGCGGGAGGTACCAAGAGACCCAGTACTTC
>NA|TRBD1|TRBV4-3|TRBJ2-6
CASSQDGTGPGGANVLTF
TGCGCCAGCAGCCAAGACGGGACAGGTCCCGGGGGGGCCAACGTCCTGACTTTC
>NA|NA|TRBV28|TRBJ2-6
CASTSRAGLPGANVLTF
TGTGCCAGCACCTCACGGGCGGGATTACCTGGGGCCAACGTCCTGACTTTC
>NA|NA|TRBV5-6|TRBJ2-3
CASSYFGTRTDTQYF
TGTGCCAGCAGCTACTTCGGGACCCGCACAGATACGCAGTATTTT
>few|NA|TRBV3-1/TRBV3-2|TRBJ1-4
CASTSRGEGGEKLFF
TGTGCCAGCACCTCGAGGGGGGAGGGTGGAGAAAAACTGTTTTTT
>NA|TRBD2|TRBV7-8|TRBJ2-5
CASSPSGSGVQETQYF
TGTGCCAGCAGCCCCAGTGGTAGCGGGGTACAAGAGACCCAGTACTTC
>NA|NA|TRBV5-1|TRBJ2-2
CASSLAGRANTGELFF
TGCGCCAGCAGCTTGGCCGGCAGGGCGAACACCGGGGAGCTGTTTTTT
>NA|NA|TRBV5-1|TRBJ2-7
CASSLRGGGQYEQYF
TGCGCCAGCAGCTTGCGGGGAGGGGGTCAATACGAGCAGTACTTC
>NA|NA|TRBV5-6|TRBJ2-5
CASSPALRGRDLETQYF
TGTGCCAGCAGCCCCGCGCTGAGGGGCCGCGACTTAGAGACCCAGTACTTC
>NA|NA|TRBV7-2|TRBJ2-7
CASSLGTGRLLYEQYF
TGTGCCAGCAGCTTAGGAACGGGCAGACTACTTTACGAGCAGTACTTC
>NA|NA|TRBV7-9|TRBJ2-5
CASSFTGREETQYF
TGTGCCAGCAGCTTCACCGGACGAGAAGAGACCCAGTACTTC
>NA|TRBD1|TRBV28|TRBJ1-5
CASSSRQGARQPQHF
TGTGCCAGCAGTTCGAGGCAGGGGGCTCGTCAGCCCCAGCATTTT
>few|NA|TRBV30|TRBJ1-1
CAWRYPAGTEAFF
TGTGCCTGGAGGTACCCGGCAGGGACTGAAGCTTTCTTT
>few|TRBD1|TRBV11-2|TRBJ2-7
CASSWGQGSYEQYF
TGTGCCAGCAGCTGGGGACAGGGCTCCTACGAGCAGTACTTC
>once|NA|TRBV7-8|TRBJ2-2
CASSLGRWDPNTGELFF
TGTGCCAGCAGCTTAGGTCGTTGGGACCCGAACACCGGGGAGCTGTTTTTT
>once|NA|TRBV28|TRBJ1-3
CASPCLGYSGNTIYF
TGTGCTAGCCCCTGTCTGGGATACTCTGGAAACACCATATATTTT
>NA|NA|TRBV11-3|TRBJ2-5
CASSLGVNQETQYF
TGTGCCAGCAGCTTAGGGGTGAACCAAGAGACCCAGTACTTC
>NA|NA|TRBV19|TRBJ1-1
CASSIWAQTWNTEAFF
TGTGCCAGTAGTATATGGGCCCAAACTTGGAACACTGAAGCTTTCTTT
>NA|TRBD2|TRBV11-2|TRBJ2-3
CASSLDGGGPPDTQYF
TGTGCCAGCAGCTTAGATGGGGGAGGGCCGCCAGATACGCAGTATTTT
>NA|NA|TRBV6-6|TRBJ1-5
CASTPTGGINQPQHF
TGTGCCAGCACCCCGACAGGCGGAATAAATCAGCCCCAGCATTTT
>NA|NA|TRBV2|TRBJ1-2
CASSEDSATFYGYTF
TGTGCCAGCAGTGAAGACAGTGCTACGTTCTATGGCTACACCTTC
>NA|TRBD1|TRBV7-3|TRBJ2-6
CASSLKRWGQGNSGANVLTF
TGTGCCAGCAGCTTAAAGCGCTGGGGACAGGGGAACTCTGGGGCCAACGTCCTGACTTTC
>NA|TRBD1|TRBV2|TRBJ1-6
CASGGDRGRNSPLHF
TGTGCCAGCGGAGGGGACAGGGGACGGAATTCACCCCTCCACTTT
>NA|NA|TRBV10-2|TRBJ2-1
CASRDPGDEQFF
TGCGCCAGCAGAGACCCGGGGGATGAGCAGTTCTTC